The TCR beta chain under discussion was sequenced for a study of regulatory T cells in long-lasting Graves disease. Study-wide results and limits: The TCR repertoire of persistent Graves' patients was less diverse than that of newly diagnosed ones.

Documented time point: newly diagnosed GD, antithyroid drugs for less than 3 months. Extracted RNA from PBMCs served as the source of the TCR library. Germline CDR1 and CDR2: SGHAT and FQNNGV. The CDR3 extends over 14 amino acids. The V end was cut by 6 bases, the J end by 1 base, with 12 bases between. This clonotype was seen repeatedly, ten times or more. Its antigen remains unknown. With iRepertoire HTBI primers and Arm-PCR of CDR3 regions, TCR beta libraries were built. TCRdb processed the multiplex PCR reads anew with MiXCR; each CDR3 protein has one entry. The sample contains approximately 540,000 distinct CDR3 sequences, 12% of which appear only once. These data were likewise used in another study, on T cells in Graves' hyperthyroidism and ophthalmopathy. That publication notes: Researchers found most expanded thyroid clonotypes above 0.001 in blood as well. From stable hyperthyroidism, ophthalmopathy was separated by a 13 V-J model.

The genes are TRBV11-2 and TRBJ1-1; D is perhaps TRBD1 (5 bases). Sequenced here: peripheral blood mononuclear cells (PBMCs), sampled at new diagnosis, from a patient treated with antithyroid drugs. The TCR originated in a woman aged 25-40 years with Graves disease. The CDR3 DNA follows: TGTGCCAGCAGTCGCCTAGACAGGAACACTGAAGCTTTCTTT. Protein sequence: CASSRLDRNTEAFF.